The 18 T cell receptor beta chains reported below all come from one sample, sequenced in a study of blood T cell repertoires in COVID-19. Clones were read by immunoSEQ multiplex PCR, and TCRdb kept only the in-frame ones, dropping some. The sample yields fewer than 400,000 clones, roughly 85% seen once. The sequenced material came from PBMCs or T cells enriched from blood (not recorded which). These receptors came from a woman aged 25 to 45 who had been exposed to COVID-19.

The chain couples TRBV6-5 to TRBJ1-6; D unresolved. This CDR3 is built from 13 residues. Trimming removed 6 bases at V and 7 bases at J, with 10 bases between. Germline values: CDR1 MNHEY, CDR2 SVGAGI. DNA of the CDR3: TGTGCCAGCAGAATAGACGGGAATTCACCCCTCCACTTT. Translating it yields CASRIDGNSPLHF.

The chain combines TRBV7-2 with TRBJ1-2; D is perhaps TRBD1 (6 bases). The V and J ends lost 1 base and 7 bases respectively, with 16 bases between them. CDR1 is SGHTA, CDR2 FQGNSA, per germline. CDR3 length equals 15 residues. CDR3 sequence (DNA): TGTGCCAGCAGCTTAGGCCAGGGTCCCAGGGGTGGCTACACCTTC. Amino acid sequence: CASSLGQGPRGGYTF. Supplemented by reference TRBV7-2 and TRBJ1-2, the full variable domain reads GAGVSQSPSNKVTEKGKDVELRCDPISGHTALYWYRQSLGQGLEFLIYFQGNSAPDKSGLPSDRFSAERTGGSVSTLTIQRTQQEDSAVYLCASSLGQGPRGGYTFGSGTRLTVV.

The chain is built from TRBV29-1 and TRBJ1-1, with 9 nucleotides matching TRBD1. Unmatched junction bases numbered 5, after V lost 5 bases and J lost 10 bases. Germline V gives CDR1 SQVTM, CDR2 ANQGSEA. The CDR3 extends over 11 amino acids. The CDR3 nucleotides are TGCAGCGTTTCCGACAGGGGGGGAGCTTTCTTT. It is translated as CSVSDRGGAFF.

This clone was seen only once. The chain couples TRBV27 to TRBJ1-2; tentatively, D is TRBD1 (6 bases). From germline, CDR1 is MNHEY and CDR2 SMNVEV (reference sequence). This CDR3 contains 13 residues. The V gene lost 4 bases and the J gene lost 5 bases, with 11 bases spanning the gap. The CDR3 coding sequence is TGTGCCAGCAGTTCAGCAGGGGAGTATGGCTACACCTTC. It is translated as CASSSAGEYGYTF.

This clone was picked up a small number of times. The V gene is TRBV28, the J gene TRBJ1-2, with TRBD1 identical over 7 bases. Germline V lookup: CDR1 MDHEN, CDR2 SYDVKM. The junction had 2 bases not matched to a gene; V was cut back by 3 bases and J by 4 bases. The CDR3 runs 13 residues. CDR3 in amino acids: CASSFDRVYGYTF. In DNA form, the CDR3 reads TGTGCCAGCAGTTTCGACAGGGTCTATGGCTACACCTTC.

The J gene is TRBJ2-3, the V gene TRBV19, with 9 bases that match TRBD1. The germline gives CDR1 LNHDA, CDR2 SQIVND (reference sequence). The CDR3 is made up of 16 amino acids. V lost 4 bases and J lost 0; bases outside the gene matches: 5. The CDR3 region is CASSKRDRGSTDTQYF. The CDR3 DNA follows: TGTGCCAGTAGTAAACGAGACAGGGGGAGCACAGATACGCAGTATTTT. The full variable domain, its missing parts supplied by reference TRBV19 and TRBJ2-3, is DGGITQSPKYLFRKEGQNVTLSCEQNLNHDAMYWYRQDPGQGLRLIYYSQIVNDFQKGDIAEGYSVSREKKESFPLTVTSAQKNPTAFYLCASSKRDRGSTDTQYFGPGTRLTVL.

Details on this clone: One junction end disagrees with the germline gene, perhaps due to a read error. The chain carries TRBV14 and TRBJ1-1; no clear D. This CDR3 region has 11 residues. CDR1 is SGHDN, CDR2 FVKESK, per germline. The CDR3 DNA reads as TGCCTGGGCAGAAAGAGGGCCCAAGCTTTCTTT. It translates to CLGRKRAQAFF.

V and J are TRBV19 and TRBJ2-7, with a weak D call TRBD1 (6 bases). This CDR3 is built from 15 residues. V lost 5 bases and J 0 bases, leaving 14 bases between the germline ends. CDR1 and CDR2 (germline): LNHDA, SQIVND (reference sequence). The CDR3 DNA sequence: TGTGCCAGTAGTCCGTGGACAGTTAGCTCCTACGAGCAGTACTTC. It yields the protein CASSPWTVSSYEQYF. Drawing the rest from reference TRBV19 and TRBJ2-7, the complete variable domain is DGGITQSPKYLFRKEGQNVTLSCEQNLNHDAMYWYRQDPGQGLRLIYYSQIVNDFQKGDIAEGYSVSREKKESFPLTVTSAQKNPTAFYLCASSPWTVSSYEQYFGPGTRLTVT.

As for this clone: Other DNA variants within this sample encode the same CDR3. The chain employs TRBV7-9 and TRBJ1-4, with D unresolved. This CDR3 contains 14 residues. Germline CDR1 SEHNR, CDR2 FQNEAQ (reference sequence). Trimming cost V 1 base and J 5 bases, with 8 bases left between them. CDR3 DNA: TGTGCCAGCAGCTTAGGGGCAGGCAATGAAAAACTGTTTTTT. This encodes CASSLGAGNEKLFF.

The chain recombines TRBV24-1 with TRBJ1-2; a weak D match, TRBD1 (6 bases). Deletions cut 8 bases from V and 8 bases from J, with 17 bases between. The CDR3 length is 13 residues. Germline lookup yields CDR1 KGHDR and CDR2 SFDVKD. The CDR3 sequence is CATTDGGARGYTF. CDR3 nucleotide sequence: TGTGCCACCACCGACGGGGGGGCGCGGGGCTACACCTTC.

The chain uses TRBV2 and TRBJ1-6; 11 nucleotides match TRBD1. The CDR3 has 15 residues. The trim removed 5 bases at V and 9 bases at J, leaving 6 bases unmatched. Germline lookup yields CDR1 SNHLY and CDR2 FYNNEI. The CDR3 sequence: CASSSGQGAFSPLHF. In DNA, the CDR3 is TGTGCCAGCAGTAGCGGACAGGGGGCCTTTTCACCCCTCCACTTT.

This chain links TRBV24-1 with TRBJ2-5; TRBD1 matches 8 bases. Germline CDR1 is KGHDR and CDR2 is SFDVKD. The CDR3 is 16 residues long. V trimming: 0 bases; J trimming: 4 bases; junction bases outside the gene matches: 6. CDR3 in DNA: TGTGCCACCAGTGATTTGCGTGACAGGGGAGGAGAGACCCAGTACTTC. This encodes CATSDLRDRGGETQYF.

This sequence joins TRBV28 and TRBJ1-2, with D tentatively TRBD1 (6 bases). Trimming removed 8 bases at V and 8 bases at J, with 12 bases between. CDR3 length: 11 residues. CDR1 MDHEN and CDR2 SYDVKM come from the germline V gene. The DNA for the CDR3 is TGTGCCAGCGAGGACAGTCAAGGCTACACCTTC. Residues: CASEDSQGYTF.

Only a few counts were recorded for this clone. No conserved phenylalanine or tryptophan ends this CDR3, so it is likely a read error. It is unclear where the CDR3 begins or ends on the DNA, so no DNA is shown, and the CDR3 is as TCRdb lists it. This chain links TRBV7-8 with TRBJ2-7; the table names TRBD2, a call not compared with the DNA. The CDR3 is 10 amino acids long, termini counted. Germline values: CDR1 SGHVS, CDR2 FQNEAQ. Here the CDR3 reads CASSPSGGWL.

This clone was seen a few times. The gene calls are TRBV10-1 and TRBJ1-3; D may be TRBD1 (5 bases). This CDR3 has 13 residues. Looked up from germline, CDR1 is WNHNN and CDR2 is SYGVQD (reference sequence). Deletions cut 10 bases from V and 0 bases from J, with 10 bases between. CDR3 coding DNA: TGCGCCACGCAGGGTCGCTCTGGAAACACCATATATTTT. The encoded protein is CATQGRSGNTIYF.

This sequence joins TRBV28 and TRBJ2-1; 8 bases match TRBD1. V lost 2 bases, J lost 8 bases, and 11 bases stayed unmatched. The germline gives CDR1 MDHEN, CDR2 SYDVKM. The CDR3 is made up of 16 amino acids. Written as DNA, the CDR3 is TGTGCCAGCAGTTTACTAGGGCAGGGGGCGACCCATGAGCAGTTCTTC. Protein sequence: CASSLLGQGATHEQFF.

The V call is TRBV19, the J call TRBJ2-6; no definite D call. The V gene lost 3 bases and the J gene lost 0 bases, with 6 bases spanning the gap. This CDR3 is 15 amino acids long. The V gene's germline CDR1 is LNHDA and CDR2 SQIVND (reference sequence). The CDR3 loop is CASSIRSSGANVLTF. CDR3 coding DNA: TGTGCCAGTAGTATCCGTAGCTCTGGGGCCAACGTCCTGACTTTC.

This clone was found once. For the CDR3, the DNA is TGCGCCAGCAGCACACCAGACTACGAGCAGTACTTC. It encodes CASSTPDYEQYF. The chain is built from TRBV5-1 and TRBJ2-7; no firm D call. Per germline, CDR1 SGHRS and CDR2 YFSETQ. Trimming left V 4 bases short and J 3 bases short, with 8 bases between. The CDR3 runs 12 residues.